This entry describes one TCR beta chain. Germline CDR1 reads LGHNT; CDR2 reads FRNRAP. CDR3 length equals 15 residues. The ends were cut back, 6 bases at V and 3 bases at J, with 18 bases in the middle. This sample was included in a study of control samples from healthy donors and cancer patients. TCRdb's copy holds only in-frame clones and misses some; the assay was immunoSEQ multiplex PCR. The sample yields approximately 70,000 clones, roughly 90% seen once. The gene calls are TRBV12-5 and TRBJ2-7; possible D gene TRBD2, 6 bases. This clonotype originated in a woman between 45 and 60 years old in good health. Input material: blood. Here the CDR3 DNA reads TGTGCTAGTGGAACCCCCGCTAGCGCCTACTACGAGCAGTACTTC. Encoded protein: CASGTPASAYYEQYF.